Each of the 11 T cell receptor beta chains below was sequenced from the same sample in a study of cytomegalovirus exposure and HLA in healthy donors. The primer mix had 60 Vbeta and 13 Jbeta primers. Only in-frame clones appear in the TCRdb table, and some are missing; sequencing was by immunoSEQ multiplex PCR. This table holds about 170,000 clones, roughly 84% found once. Sequenced sample: PBMCs. These receptors were taken from a boy aged 2 to 10 in good health and CMV-seronegative.

The chain is built from TRBV30 and TRBJ1-1; TRBD1 agrees at 8 bases. The V gene's germline CDR1 is GTSNPN and CDR2 SVGIG (reference sequence). This CDR3 comprises 14 residues. Germline trimming cut 3 bases from V and 2 bases from J; bases unmatched to any gene: 5. The CDR3, as DNA: TGTGCCTGGAGCCTCAGGGGGCTTAACACTGAAGCTTTCTTT. Its translation is CAWSLRGLNTEAFF.

The CDR3 is CASSPHSRSNYEQYF. CDR3 bases: TGTGCCAGCAGCCCCCATTCGAGGTCCAACTACGAGCAGTACTTC. The chain links TRBV7-9 to TRBJ2-7; D not resolved. CDR3 length: 15 amino acids. CDR1 is SEHNR and CDR2 is FQNEAQ in the germline V gene (reference sequence). V lost 5 bases, J lost 3 bases, and 17 bases lay in between.

Turning to this clone: Other DNA sequences within the sample encode an identical CDR3. The chain combines TRBV20-1 with TRBJ1-2; the D gene is possibly TRBD1 (6 bases). CDR3 length: 11 residues. V lost 5 bases to trimming and J lost 8 bases, with 12 bases between them. Germline V CDR1 and CDR2: DFQATT, SNEGSKA (reference sequence). Written as DNA, the CDR3 is TGCAGTGCTGAGGGGGGGGGCGGCTACACCTTC. This translates into CSAEGGGGYTF.

This chain links TRBV9 with TRBJ2-7; maybe TRBD1 (5 bases). Between the trimmed V and J ends, which lost 0 bases and 2 bases, there was a span of 12 bases. The CDR3 consists of 15 residues. The germline gives CDR1 SGDLS, CDR2 YYNGEE. The CDR3 DNA sequence: TGTGCCAGCAGCGTAGAAAGTGGACAACCCTACGAGCAGTACGTC. Protein product: CASSVESGQPYEQYV.

This chain uses TRBV7-2 with TRBJ2-1; weak D call: TRBD2 (7 bases). Germline-derived CDR1 and CDR2 are SGHTA and FQGNSA. The CDR3 is 17 residues long. Trimming left V 5 bases short and J 0 bases short, with 17 bases between. The CDR3 region has the DNA TGTGCCAGCAGCACCCTCGGCGGGGGCCTCTCCTACAATGAGCAGTTCTTC. It translates to CASSTLGGGLSYNEQFF.

This chain links TRBV7-6 with TRBJ2-7, with a weak D call TRBD2 (7 bases). The CDR3 has 15 residues. Germline values: CDR1 SGHVS, CDR2 FNYEAQ. V was shortened by 1 base and J by 0 bases, with 10 bases between the two germline ends. CDR3: CASSLVGGASYEQYF. CDR3 nucleotide sequence: TGTGCCAGCAGCTTAGTTGGGGGGGCCTCCTACGAGCAGTACTTC.

V gene TRBV2 combines with J gene TRBJ1-5; no clear D. In germline, CDR1 is SNHLY, CDR2 FYNNEI. This CDR3 comprises 14 residues. Deletions cut 5 bases from V and 7 bases from J, with 15 bases between. The CDR3 spells CASSSFEAGQPQHF. In nucleotides, the CDR3 is TGTGCCAGCAGTTCCTTTGAGGCTGGGCAGCCCCAGCATTTT.

The V call is TRBV7-9, the J call TRBJ2-1, with 9 bases that match TRBD2. CDR3 length: 16 residues. In germline, CDR1 is SEHNR, CDR2 FQNEAQ (reference sequence). With V trimmed by 0 bases and J by 7 bases, 7 bases remained unmatched. The CDR3 is CASSLAGLAGKNEQFF. The CDR3 bases are TGTGCCAGCAGCTTAGCGGGTCTAGCGGGAAAAAATGAGCAGTTCTTC.

CDR3 coding DNA: TGTGCCAGCAGCGACACCCCGACTAGCGGATACGAGCAGTACGTC. Protein sequence: CASSDTPTSGYEQYV. The V call is TRBV5-5, the J call TRBJ2-7; 9 bases map to TRBD2. Per germline, CDR1 SGHKS and CDR2 YYEKEE (reference sequence). The V and J ends lost 4 bases and 4 bases, in that order; junction bases with no gene match: 9. This CDR3 has 15 residues.

Worth noting for this clone: Distinct nucleotide sequences in the sample also encode this CDR3. The chain joins TRBV19 to TRBJ1-5; no clear D gene. The CDR3 has 15 amino acids. V was pared by 2 bases and J by 0 bases, with 8 bases between. Germline CDR1 reads LNHDA; CDR2 reads SQIVND (reference sequence). CDR3 sequence: CASSINADSNQPQHF. CDR3 DNA sequence: TGTGCCAGTAGTATAAATGCAGATAGCAATCAGCCCCAGCATTTT.

The chain has TRBV12-5 and TRBJ1-3; D is undetermined. The CDR3 totals 12 residues. Trimming stripped 3 bases from V and 8 bases from J, with 8 bases between. Germline V lookup: CDR1 LGHNT, CDR2 FRNRAP. The CDR3 region is CASGFLPDTIYF. The CDR3 nucleotides read TGTGCTAGTGGTTTTCTACCCGACACCATATATTTT.